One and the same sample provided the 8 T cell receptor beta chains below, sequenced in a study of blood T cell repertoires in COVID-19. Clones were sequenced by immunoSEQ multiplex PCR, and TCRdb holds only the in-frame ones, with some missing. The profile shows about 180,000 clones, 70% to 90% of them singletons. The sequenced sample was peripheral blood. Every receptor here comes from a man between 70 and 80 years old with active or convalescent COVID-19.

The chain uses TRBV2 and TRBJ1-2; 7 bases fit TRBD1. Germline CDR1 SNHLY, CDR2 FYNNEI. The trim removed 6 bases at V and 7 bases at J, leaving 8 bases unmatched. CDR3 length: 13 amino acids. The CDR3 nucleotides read TGTGCCAGCAGGGTAACGACAGGGCTTGGCTACACCTTC. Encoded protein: CASRVTTGLGYTF.

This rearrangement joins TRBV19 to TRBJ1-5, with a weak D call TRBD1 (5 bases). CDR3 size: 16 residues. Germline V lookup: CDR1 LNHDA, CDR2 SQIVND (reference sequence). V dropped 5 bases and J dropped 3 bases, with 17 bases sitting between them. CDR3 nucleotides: TGTGCCAGTAGTCCCCCGGCAGGGCGGTTCAATCAGCCCCAGCATTTT. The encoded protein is CASSPPAGRFNQPQHF. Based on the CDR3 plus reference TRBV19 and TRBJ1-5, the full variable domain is DGGITQSPKYLFRKEGQNVTLSCEQNLNHDAMYWYRQDPGQGLRLIYYSQIVNDFQKGDIAEGYSVSREKKESFPLTVTSAQKNPTAFYLCASSPPAGRFNQPQHFGDGTRLSIL.

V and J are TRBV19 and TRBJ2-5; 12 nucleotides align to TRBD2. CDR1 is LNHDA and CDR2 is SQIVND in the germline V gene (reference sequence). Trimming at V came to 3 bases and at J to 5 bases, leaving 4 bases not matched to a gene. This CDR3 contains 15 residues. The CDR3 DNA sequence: TGTGCCAGTAGTATCACAGGACTAGCGGGGGAGACCCAGTACTTC. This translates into CASSITGLAGETQYF. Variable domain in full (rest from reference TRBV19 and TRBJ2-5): DGGITQSPKYLFRKEGQNVTLSCEQNLNHDAMYWYRQDPGQGLRLIYYSQIVNDFQKGDIAEGYSVSREKKESFPLTVTSAQKNPTAFYLCASSITGLAGETQYFGPGTRLLVL.

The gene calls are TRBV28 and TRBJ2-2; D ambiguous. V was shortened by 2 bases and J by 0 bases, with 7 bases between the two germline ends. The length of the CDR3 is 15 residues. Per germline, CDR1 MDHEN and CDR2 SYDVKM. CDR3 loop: CASSLGHANTGELFF. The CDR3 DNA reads TGTGCCAGCAGTTTAGGCCACGCGAACACCGGGGAGCTGTTTTTT. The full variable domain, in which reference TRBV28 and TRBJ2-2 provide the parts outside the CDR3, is DVKVTQSSRYLVKRTGEKVFLECVQDMDHENMFWYRQDPGLGLRLIYFSYDVKMKEKGDIPEGYSVSREKKERFSLILESASTNQTSMYLCASSLGHANTGELFFGEGSRLTVL.

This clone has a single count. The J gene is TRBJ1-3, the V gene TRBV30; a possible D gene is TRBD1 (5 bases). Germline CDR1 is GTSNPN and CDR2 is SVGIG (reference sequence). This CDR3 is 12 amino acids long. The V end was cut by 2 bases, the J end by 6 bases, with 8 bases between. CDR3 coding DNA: TGTGCCTGGAGTTGGGGGGAAAACACCATATATTTT. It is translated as CAWSWGENTIYF.

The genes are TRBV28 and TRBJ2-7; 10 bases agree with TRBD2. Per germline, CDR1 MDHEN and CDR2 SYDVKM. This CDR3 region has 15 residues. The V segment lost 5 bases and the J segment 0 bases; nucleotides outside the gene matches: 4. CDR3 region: CASSLAGESSYEQYF. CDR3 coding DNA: TGTGCCAGCAGTCTAGCGGGGGAGAGCTCCTACGAGCAGTACTTC. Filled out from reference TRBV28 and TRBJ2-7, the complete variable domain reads DVKVTQSSRYLVKRTGEKVFLECVQDMDHENMFWYRQDPGLGLRLIYFSYDVKMKEKGDIPEGYSVSREKKERFSLILESASTNQTSMYLCASSLAGESSYEQYFGPGTRLTVT.

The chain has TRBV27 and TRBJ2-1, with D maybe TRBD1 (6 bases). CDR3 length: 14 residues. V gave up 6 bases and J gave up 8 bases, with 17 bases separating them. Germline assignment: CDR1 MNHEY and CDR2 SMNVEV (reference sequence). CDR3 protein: CASSPTQGIDEQFF. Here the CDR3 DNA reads TGTGCCAGCAGCCCAACTCAGGGGATTGATGAGCAGTTCTTC.

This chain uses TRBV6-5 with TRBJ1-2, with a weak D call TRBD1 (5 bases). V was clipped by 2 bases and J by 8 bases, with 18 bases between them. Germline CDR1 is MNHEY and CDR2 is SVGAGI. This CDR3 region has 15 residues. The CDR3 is CASSYRRANTQGYTF. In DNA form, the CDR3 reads TGTGCCAGCAGTTACCGCAGGGCCAATACCCAGGGCTACACCTTC.